The 19 T cell receptor beta chains below all came from one sample that was sequenced in a study of Graves' ophthalmopathy and Graves' hyperthyroidism. RNA transcripts were the source from which TCR beta CDR3 regions were amplified. First-round RT-PCR relied on HTBI primers, and a second-round multiplex PCR came next. One entry per CDR3 protein, called by TCRdb with MiXCR from the multiplex PCR reads. The table shows some 520,000 distinct CDR3 sequences, with around 14% occurring only once. Sequencing used blood. The receptors here all came from a woman aged 25 to 39 with Graves' ophthalmopathy.

This clonotype was counted many times. This chain uses TRBV12-3 or TRBV12-4 with TRBJ1-2, with TRBD1 as a possible D gene (6 bases). This CDR3 contains 13 residues. Trimming pared 5 bases from V and 8 bases from J, leaving 15 bases between. The CDR3 loop is CASSHRAFVGYTF. As DNA, the CDR3 is TGTGCCAGCAGTCACAGGGCCTTCGTGGGCTACACCTTC.

This clonotype was counted only a few times. The rearrangement joins TRBV5-5 to TRBJ1-6, with a possible D match to TRBD1 (6 bases). Germline lookup yields CDR1 SGHKS and CDR2 YYEKEE (reference sequence). The CDR3 runs 16 residues. Trimming pared 0 bases from V and 8 bases from J, leaving 15 bases between. This CDR3 is CASSLGNRVEYSPLHF. The CDR3 nucleotides read TGTGCCAGCAGCTTGGGGAACAGGGTGGAGTATTCACCCCTCCACTTT.

The chain couples TRBV20-1 to TRBJ1-2; D is ambiguous. The CDR3 length is 14 residues. V gave up 0 bases and J gave up 3 bases, with 11 bases separating them. Germline assignment: CDR1 DFQATT and CDR2 SNEGSKA (reference sequence). CDR3 sequence: CSARDLSTYYGYTF. The CDR3 DNA reads as TGCAGTGCTAGAGATCTCTCAACCTACTATGGCTACACCTTC.

Many counts were recorded for this clonotype. The chain has TRBV5-1 and TRBJ1-2; no reliable D call. The CDR3 runs to 14 residues. Germline V CDR1 and CDR2: SGHRS, YFSETQ. V was cut by 5 bases and J by 2 bases, with 13 bases left in between. DNA for the CDR3: TGCGCCAGCAGGGTGTCGGACGGAAACTATGGCTACACCTTC. Translating it yields CASRVSDGNYGYTF.

This clonotype occurred many times. The CDR3 DNA reads as TGTGCCAGCAGCCACCTGAGGGGGTTGTCCTACGAGCAGTACTTC. The encoded protein is CASSHLRGLSYEQYF. This sequence joins TRBV11-2 and TRBJ2-7; tentative D call: TRBD1 (6 bases). Germline CDR1 and CDR2: SGHAT and FQNNGV. The length of the CDR3 is 15 residues. Trimming stripped 5 bases from V and 1 base from J, with 15 bases between.

This clonotype occurred many times. The V call is TRBV12-3 or TRBV12-4, the J call TRBJ1-5; D is possibly TRBD1 (5 bases). The ends were cut back, 6 bases at V and 8 bases at J, with 11 bases in the middle. The CDR3 length is 12 residues. The CDR3 DNA follows: TGTGCCAGCAGGGGGGATGGGAAGCCCCAGCATTTT. It specifies CASRGDGKPQHF.

The rearrangement uses TRBV6-2 or TRBV6-3 and TRBJ2-7; possible D gene TRBD1, 6 bases. Trimming cost V 2 bases and J 0 bases, with 26 bases left between them. Germline lookup yields CDR1 MNHEY and CDR2 SVGEGT. This CDR3 has 20 residues. The CDR3, as DNA: TGTGCCAGCAGTTACCCCCACGACAGGAGGACTTTTTCCATCTCCTACGAGCAGTACTTC. It translates to CASSYPHDRRTFSISYEQYF.

The chain couples TRBV11-2 to TRBJ2-3, with 8 nucleotides matching TRBD2. Germline-derived CDR1 and CDR2 are SGHAT and FQNNGV. There are 15 residues in the CDR3. V gave up 1 base and J gave up 5 bases; unmatched junction bases: 5. The CDR3 bases are TGTGCCAGCAGCTTAGGAGCGGGAGTTGGAGATACGCAGTATTTT. Translated, it gives CASSLGAGVGDTQYF. Based on the CDR3 plus reference TRBV11-2 and TRBJ2-3, the full variable domain is EAGVAQSPRYKIIEKRQSVAFWCNPISGHATLYWYQQILGQGPKLLIQFQNNGVVDDSQLPKDRFSAERLKGVDSTLKIQPAKLEDSAVYLCASSLGAGVGDTQYFGPGTRLTVL.

This clonotype showed up just a few times. This sequence joins TRBV9 and TRBJ2-5, with a possible D match to TRBD1 (5 bases). Trimming removed 0 bases from V and 4 bases from J, with 13 bases in between. This CDR3 has 15 amino acids. CDR1 and CDR2 (germline): SGDLS, YYNGEE. CDR3 amino acids: CASSVDGQGGETQYF. CDR3 DNA: TGTGCCAGCAGCGTAGACGGGCAGGGTGGAGAGACCCAGTACTTC. Based on the CDR3 plus reference TRBV9 and TRBJ2-5, the full variable domain is DSGVTQTPKHLITATGQRVTLRCSPRSGDLSVYWYQQSLDQGLQFLIQYYNGEERAKGNILERFSAQQFPDLHSELNLSSLELGDSALYFCASSVDGQGGETQYFGPGTRLLVL.

A remark on this clonotype: One end of the junction does not line up with germline, which may come from a read error. The chain carries TRBV7-2 and TRBJ2-5; 8 positions agree with TRBD1. CDR1 and CDR2 from the germline V gene are SGHTA and FQGNSA. This CDR3 region has 14 residues. The CDR3 here is CAISYQGAVETQYF. The DNA for the CDR3 is TGTGCCATCAGCTATCAGGGGGCGGTGGAGACCCAGTACTTC.

This clonotype was picked up many times. The J gene is TRBJ2-2, the V gene TRBV30; TRBD2 might be the D (6 bases). The CDR3 is 12 residues long. Germline CDR1 is GTSNPN and CDR2 is SVGIG (reference sequence). Trimming left V 3 bases short and J 6 bases short, with 8 bases between. CDR3 region: CAWREGPGELFF. The CDR3 nucleotides are TGTGCCTGGAGGGAGGGACCCGGGGAGCTGTTTTTT.

V and J are TRBV20-1 and TRBJ1-2; 7 bases align to TRBD1. After removal of 5 bases from V and 2 bases from J, the junction contained 14 bases not matched to a gene. The CDR3 contains 16 residues. Germline V CDR1 and CDR2: DFQATT, SNEGSKA (reference sequence). This CDR3 is CSAARPRQGFNYGYTF. The CDR3 DNA follows: TGCAGTGCTGCCCGTCCCCGACAGGGTTTCAACTATGGCTACACCTTC.

This clonotype was seen a handful of times. The junction differs from germline at one of its ends, possibly a read error. The V gene is TRBV4-1, the J gene TRBJ2-7, with D possibly being TRBD1 or TRBD2 (5 bases each). The CDR3 sequence is 17 residues long. Germline lookup yields CDR1 MGHRA and CDR2 YSYEKL. CDR3 sequence: CASSQEWRQGEFYELYF. CDR3 nucleotides: TGCGCCAGCAGCCAAGAGTGGAGGCAGGGTGAATTTTACGAGCTGTACTTC.

This clonotype was detected many times. The J gene is TRBJ2-7, the V gene TRBV29-1; TRBD2 aligns across 9 bases. With V trimmed by 5 bases and J by 3 bases, 5 bases remained unmatched. CDR3 size: 13 residues. Germline assignment: CDR1 SQVTM and CDR2 ANQGSEA. DNA for the CDR3: TGCAGCGTTTCTAGCGGGGTCATCTACGAGCAGTACTTC. The encoded protein is CSVSSGVIYEQYF.

In this sample, this clonotype turned up many times. The rearrangement joins TRBV7-2 to TRBJ2-5; unclear D gene. Germline V lookup: CDR1 SGHTA, CDR2 FQGNSA. This CDR3 is built from 12 residues. Trimming stripped 1 base from V and 8 bases from J, with 8 bases between. CDR3: CASSLEATTQYF. CDR3 in DNA: TGTGCCAGCAGCTTAGAGGCTACCACCCAGTACTTC.

This clonotype was picked up a small number of times. The V and J genes are TRBV30 and TRBJ2-3; the D call may be TRBD1 or TRBD2 (6 bases each). The V end lost 0 bases, the J end lost 4 bases, and 17 bases lay between the germline ends. CDR3 length equals 16 residues. Germline V gene lookup returns CDR1 GTSNPN and CDR2 SVGIG (reference sequence). The CDR3 reads CAWSVGGNGWADTQYF. The CDR3 nucleotides read TGTGCCTGGAGTGTAGGGGGGAATGGATGGGCAGATACGCAGTATTTT.

This clonotype was found many times. The chain joins TRBV11-2 to TRBJ2-3; TRBD2 aligns across 15 bases. The junction had 4 bases not matched to a gene; V was cut back by 4 bases and J by 5 bases. The CDR3 runs to 16 residues. Germline V CDR1 and CDR2: SGHAT, FQNNGV. The CDR3 DNA is TGTGCCAGCAGCTCCGGACTAGCGGGAGGGCGAGATACGCAGTATTTT. Residues: CASSSGLAGGRDTQYF.

At least ten counts were recorded for this clonotype. CDR3 in DNA: TGTGCCAGCAGTTTCAGTGCGCGGTCCTACGAGCAGTACTTC. Translation: CASSFSARSYEQYF. J is TRBJ2-7 and V is TRBV12-3 or TRBV12-4; the D is unclear. V was shortened by 3 bases and J by 1 base, with 10 bases between the two germline ends. The CDR3 loop spans 14 amino acids.

This chain joins TRBV5-1 and TRBJ2-7, with 7 bases that match TRBD2. Losses at the gene ends were 3 bases for V and 0 bases for J; bases not matched to a gene: 9. This CDR3 spans 16 amino acids. Germline CDR1 is SGHRS and CDR2 is YFSETQ. The CDR3 region has the DNA TGCGCCAGCAGCTCTTCTAGCGGTGGAACCTCCTACGAGCAGTACTTC. Translating it yields CASSSSSGGTSYEQYF.